These 13 T cell receptor beta chains share one sample of origin, sequenced in a study. One entry per CDR3 protein, called by TCRdb with MiXCR from the RT-PCR reads. The data show more than 550,000 distinct CDR3 sequences, 13% to 15% seen once. Material: memory CD4+ T cells from blood. The receptors derive from a female donor in good health, serving as a healthy control.

This chain connects TRBV21-1 to TRBJ1-1; the D call of TRBD1 is as the table states it, not checked on the DNA. TRBV21-1 is termed a pseudogene. The CDR3 has 16 amino acids. This CDR3 is CASSAHPQGAGTEAFF. The CDR3 nucleotides read TGTGCCAGCAGCGCGCACCCCCAGGGGGCAGGGACTGAAGCTTTCTTT.

This clonotype was seen repeatedly, ten times or more. The chain combines TRBV20-1 with TRBJ2-1, with 10 bases lining up with TRBD1. Trimming at V came to 1 base and at J to 8 bases, leaving 8 bases not matched to a gene. There are 15 residues in the CDR3. The germline V gene encodes CDR1 DFQATT and CDR2 SNEGSKA (reference sequence). In nucleotides, the CDR3 is TGCAGTGCTAGAGTGGACAGGGGGTATGGGGATGAGCAGTTCTTC. This encodes CSARVDRGYGDEQFF.

The chain employs TRBV3-1 and TRBJ1-3; no reliable D call. V lost 5 bases, J lost 4 bases, and 9 bases lay in between. The germline V gene encodes CDR1 LGHDT and CDR2 YNNKEL (reference sequence). This CDR3 comprises 13 residues. CDR3 DNA: TGTGCCAGCAGCTCCTCTAGGGGAAACACCATATATTTT. Its protein product is CASSSSRGNTIYF.

This sequence joins TRBV18 and TRBJ2-3, with unresolved D. CDR1 and CDR2 from the germline V gene are KGHSH and LQKENI. Between the trimmed V and J ends, which lost 5 bases and 3 bases, there was a span of 18 bases. The CDR3 has 16 residues. CDR3 nucleotide sequence: TGTGCCAGCTCAAGGGATTGGAGACCTGAAACAGATACGCAGTATTTT. This sequence encodes CASSRDWRPETDTQYF.

The chain employs TRBV20-1 and TRBJ2-1; 8 bases fit TRBD2. Trimming took 3 bases from V and 7 from J; bases not matched to a gene: 11. The germline V gene has CDR1 DFQATT and CDR2 SNEGSKA (reference sequence). The CDR3 loop spans 15 amino acids. CDR3 protein: CSASDGTRESNEQFF. The CDR3 region has the DNA TGCAGTGCTAGTGATGGGACTAGAGAGAGTAATGAGCAGTTCTTC.

This rearrangement joins TRBV7-2 to TRBJ1-2, with a tentative D call TRBD1 (6 bases). The CDR3 contains 14 residues. With 2 bases removed from V and 3 bases from J, the gap between germline ends came to 10 bases. Per germline, CDR1 SGHTA and CDR2 FQGNSA. The CDR3 spells CASSLSAGDYGYTF. The CDR3, as DNA: TGTGCCAGCAGCTTAAGCGCAGGGGACTATGGCTACACCTTC.

The chain employs TRBV28 and TRBJ1-4; 11 nucleotides agree with TRBD1. Germline V gives CDR1 MDHEN, CDR2 SYDVKM. V lost 5 bases and J lost 8; bases outside the gene matches: 7. The CDR3 is 15 residues long. The CDR3 is CASSLPGQGDEKLFF. The DNA of the CDR3 is TGTGCCAGCAGTCTTCCGGGACAGGGGGACGAAAAACTGTTTTTT.

This clonotype has ten or more counts. The chain joins TRBV4-3 to TRBJ2-7; D assignment may be TRBD1 or TRBD2 (5 bases each). The CDR3 runs to 15 residues. Per germline, CDR1 LGHNA and CDR2 YSLEER. With 1 base removed from V and 3 bases from J, the gap between germline ends came to 13 bases. The CDR3 DNA is TGCGCCAGCAGCCAAGGGCTCCAGGGAGACTACGAGCAGTACTTC. This encodes CASSQGLQGDYEQYF.

V and J are TRBV6-1 and TRBJ2-5; no firm D call. CDR1 is MNHNS, CDR2 SASEGT, per germline. Trimming shortened V by 7 bases and J by 2 bases, and 11 bases separated the two germline ends. This CDR3 contains 13 residues. The CDR3 DNA reads as TGTGCCAGCACCTTACAACTACAAGAGACCCAGTACTTC. This codes for CASTLQLQETQYF.

This clonotype was recorded a few times. The chain recombines TRBV7-6 with TRBJ1-5; no clear D gene. The V end lost 6 bases, the J end lost 9 bases, and 15 bases lay between the germline ends. The germline V gene encodes CDR1 SGHVS and CDR2 FNYEAQ. CDR3 length: 13 residues. CDR3 amino acids: CASSLEKWAPQHF. The CDR3 coding sequence is TGTGCCAGCAGTCTCGAAAAGTGGGCGCCCCAGCATTTT.

This clonotype was picked up a small number of times. The genes are TRBV3-1 and TRBJ2-5, with D uncertain. Germline CDR1 is LGHDT and CDR2 is YNNKEL (reference sequence). Deletions cut 3 bases from V and 4 bases from J, with 9 bases between. The CDR3 has 13 residues. The CDR3 region has the DNA TGTGCCAGCAGCCACTGGGATGGAGAGACCCAGTACTTC. This codes for CASSHWDGETQYF.

V is TRBV12-3 or TRBV12-4 and J is TRBJ1-1; 9 nucleotides line up with TRBD1. Losses at the gene ends were 5 bases for V and 4 bases for J; bases not matched to a gene: 5. The CDR3 loop spans 14 amino acids. CDR3 DNA: TGTGCCAGCAGTCTACAGGGGGCTTTCACTGAAGCTTTCTTT. This sequence encodes CASSLQGAFTEAFF.

The rearrangement links TRBV29-1 to TRBJ1-3; D remains unclear. V was pared by 6 bases and J by 0 bases, with 6 bases between. The CDR3 spans 12 residues. CDR1 is SQVTM and CDR2 is ANQGSEA in the germline V gene. CDR3 sequence (DNA): TGCAGCGTGAGACCCTCTGGAAACACCATATATTTT. Protein product: CSVRPSGNTIYF.